The T cell receptor (beta chain) described here comes from a study of blood T cell repertoires in COVID-19. Looking at the study overall: There were acute and convalescent COVID-19 samples, and they came from the United States, Italy and Spain. From T cells, B-cell-depleted T cells, or PBMCs came the material, which was cDNA or gDNA.

Trimming cost V 0 bases and J 3 bases; bases outside gene matches: 1. CDR1 and CDR2 (germline): ENHRY, SYGVKD. The CDR3 sequence is 14 residues long. Sequencing was performed with immunoSEQ multiplex PCR; in TCRdb, only in-frame clones are kept and a portion is missing. The sample has 100,000 to 150,000 clones, roughly 69% seen once; the top ten hold roughly 2%. The chain has TRBV10-3 and TRBJ1-2; 7 nucleotides align to TRBD1. The specimen sequenced was peripheral blood. The receptor comes from a woman aged 70-85 years with acute or convalescent COVID-19. CDR3 sequence: CAISESGQDYGYTF. The CDR3 region has the DNA TGTGCCATCAGTGAGTCCGGACAGGACTATGGCTACACCTTC.